This T cell receptor beta chain appears in the sequencing data of a study of T cell responses to AZD1222 COVID-19 vaccine. Germline lookup yields CDR1 SGDLS and CDR2 YYNGEE. The ends were cut back, 0 bases at V and 8 bases at J, with 21 bases in the middle. This CDR3 region has 17 residues. The protocol was immunoSEQ multiplex PCR, while the TCRdb copy is restricted to in-frame clones and leaves out a portion. Of roughly 190,000 clones detected, 85% to 95% appear once; the ten largest clones hold 1% to 1.5%. This clone was seen only once. This sequence was found in an adult in good health. The sample in question was peripheral blood, obtained on day 0 of AZD1222 vaccination. The rearrangement uses TRBV9 and TRBJ1-3, with a possible D match to TRBD1 (5 bases). The CDR3 protein is CASSVDIRDLLSDTIYF. The CDR3 nucleotides are TGTGCCAGCAGCGTAGACATACGGGACCTTCTTAGCGACACCATATATTTT.